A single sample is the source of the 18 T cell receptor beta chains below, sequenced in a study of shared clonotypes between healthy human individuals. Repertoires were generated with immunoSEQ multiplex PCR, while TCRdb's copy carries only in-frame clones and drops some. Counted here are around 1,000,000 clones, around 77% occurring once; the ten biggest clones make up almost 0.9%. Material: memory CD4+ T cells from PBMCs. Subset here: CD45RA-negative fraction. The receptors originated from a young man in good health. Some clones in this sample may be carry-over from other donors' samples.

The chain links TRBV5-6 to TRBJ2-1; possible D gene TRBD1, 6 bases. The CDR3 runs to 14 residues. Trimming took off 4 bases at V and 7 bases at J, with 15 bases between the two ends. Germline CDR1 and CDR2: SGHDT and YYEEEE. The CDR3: CASSPLTGRNEQFF. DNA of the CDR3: TGTGCCAGCAGCCCTTTAACAGGGAGAAATGAGCAGTTCTTC.

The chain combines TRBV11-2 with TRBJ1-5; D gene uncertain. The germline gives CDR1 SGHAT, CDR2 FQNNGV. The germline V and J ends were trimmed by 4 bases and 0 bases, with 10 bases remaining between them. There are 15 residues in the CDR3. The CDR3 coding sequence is TGTGCCAGCAGCTACAGACGGATTAGCAATCAGCCCCAGCATTTT. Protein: CASSYRRISNQPQHF.

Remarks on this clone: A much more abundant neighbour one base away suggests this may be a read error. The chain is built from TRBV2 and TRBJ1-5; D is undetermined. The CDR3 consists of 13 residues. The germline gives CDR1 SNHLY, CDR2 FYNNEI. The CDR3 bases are TGTGTCAGCAGAAGAGATAGCAATCAGCCCCAGCATTTT. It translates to CVSRRDSNQPQHF.

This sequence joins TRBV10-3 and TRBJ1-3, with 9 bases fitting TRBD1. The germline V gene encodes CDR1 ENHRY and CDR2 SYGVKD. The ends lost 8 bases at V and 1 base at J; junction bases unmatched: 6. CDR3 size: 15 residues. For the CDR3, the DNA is TGTGCCATCGATACGACAGGGGGTTCTGGAAACACCATATATTTT. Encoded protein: CAIDTTGGSGNTIYF.

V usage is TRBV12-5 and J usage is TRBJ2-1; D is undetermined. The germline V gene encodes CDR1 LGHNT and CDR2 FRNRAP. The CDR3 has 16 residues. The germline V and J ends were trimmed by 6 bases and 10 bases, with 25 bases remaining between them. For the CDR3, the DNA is TGTGCTAGTGGCCTTGAGGCATGGGATCTTGGGTCGGAGCAGTTCTTC. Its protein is CASGLEAWDLGSEQFF.

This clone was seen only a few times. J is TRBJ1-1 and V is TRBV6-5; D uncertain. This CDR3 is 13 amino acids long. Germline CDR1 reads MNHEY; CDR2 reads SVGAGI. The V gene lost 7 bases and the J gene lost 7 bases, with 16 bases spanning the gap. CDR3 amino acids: CASKTMERFEAFF. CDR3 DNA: TGTGCCAGCAAAACGATGGAGAGGTTTGAAGCTTTCTTT.

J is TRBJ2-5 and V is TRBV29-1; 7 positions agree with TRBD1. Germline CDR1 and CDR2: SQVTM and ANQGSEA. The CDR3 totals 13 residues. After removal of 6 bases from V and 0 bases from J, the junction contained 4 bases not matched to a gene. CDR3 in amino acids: CSVRGQYQETQYF. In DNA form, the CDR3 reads TGCAGCGTCAGGGGACAGTACCAAGAGACCCAGTACTTC.

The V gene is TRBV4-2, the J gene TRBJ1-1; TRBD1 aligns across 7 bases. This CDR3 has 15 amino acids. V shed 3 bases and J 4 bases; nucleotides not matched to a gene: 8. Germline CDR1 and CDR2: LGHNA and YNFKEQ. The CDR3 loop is CASSHTDRLGTEAFF. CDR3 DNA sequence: TGTGCCAGCAGCCATACGGACAGGTTGGGCACTGAAGCTTTCTTT.

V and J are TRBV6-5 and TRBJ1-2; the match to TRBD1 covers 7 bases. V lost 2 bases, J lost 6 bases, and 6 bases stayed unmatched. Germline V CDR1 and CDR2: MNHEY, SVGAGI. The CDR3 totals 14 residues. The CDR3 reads CASSYRQGVNGYTF. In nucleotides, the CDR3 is TGTGCCAGCAGTTACCGACAGGGAGTGAATGGCTACACCTTC.

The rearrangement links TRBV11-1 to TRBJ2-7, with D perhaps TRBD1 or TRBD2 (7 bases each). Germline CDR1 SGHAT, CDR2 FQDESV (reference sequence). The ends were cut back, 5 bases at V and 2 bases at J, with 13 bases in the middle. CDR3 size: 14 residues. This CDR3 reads CASSRQGGTYEQYF. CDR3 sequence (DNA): TGTGCCAGCAGCCGACAGGGAGGGACCTACGAGCAGTACTTC. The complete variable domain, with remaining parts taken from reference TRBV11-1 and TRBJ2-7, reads EAEVAQSPRYKITEKSQAVAFWCDPISGHATLYWYRQILGQGPELLVQFQDESVVDDSQLPKDRFSAERLKGVDSTLKIQPAELGDSAMYLCASSRQGGTYEQYFGPGTRLTVT.

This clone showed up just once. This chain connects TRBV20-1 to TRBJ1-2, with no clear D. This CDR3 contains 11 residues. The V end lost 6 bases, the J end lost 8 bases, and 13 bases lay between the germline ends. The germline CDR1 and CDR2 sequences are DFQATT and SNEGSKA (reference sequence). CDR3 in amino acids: CSASVLGGYTF. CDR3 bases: TGCAGTGCCAGTGTGTTGGGGGGCTACACCTTC.

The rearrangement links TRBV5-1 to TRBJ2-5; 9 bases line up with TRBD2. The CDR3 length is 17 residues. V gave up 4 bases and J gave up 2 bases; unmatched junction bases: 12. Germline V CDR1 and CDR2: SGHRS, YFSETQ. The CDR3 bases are TGCGCCAGCAGCCCACCAGCAAGAACTAGCGGGCAAGAGACCCAGTACTTC. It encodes CASSPPARTSGQETQYF.

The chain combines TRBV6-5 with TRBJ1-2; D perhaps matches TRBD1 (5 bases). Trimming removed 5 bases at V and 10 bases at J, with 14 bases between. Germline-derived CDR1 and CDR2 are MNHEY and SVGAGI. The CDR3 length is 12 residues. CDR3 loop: CASSRSLGVYTF. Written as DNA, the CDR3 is TGTGCCAGCAGTCGAAGTCTGGGGGTCTACACCTTC.

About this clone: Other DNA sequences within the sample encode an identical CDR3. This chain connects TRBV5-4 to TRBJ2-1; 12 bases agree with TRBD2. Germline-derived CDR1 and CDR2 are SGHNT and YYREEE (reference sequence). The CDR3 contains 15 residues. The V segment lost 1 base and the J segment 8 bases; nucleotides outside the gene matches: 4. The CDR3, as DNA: TGTGCCAGCAGCTTGAGACTAGCGGGAGTAGATGAGCAGTTCTTC. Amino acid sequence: CASSLRLAGVDEQFF.

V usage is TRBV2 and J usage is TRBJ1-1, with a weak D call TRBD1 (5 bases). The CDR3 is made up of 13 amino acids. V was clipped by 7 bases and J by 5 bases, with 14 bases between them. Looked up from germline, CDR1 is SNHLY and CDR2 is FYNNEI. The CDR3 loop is CASMSARGTEAFF. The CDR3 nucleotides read TGTGCCAGCATGAGTGCAAGGGGAACTGAAGCTTTCTTT.

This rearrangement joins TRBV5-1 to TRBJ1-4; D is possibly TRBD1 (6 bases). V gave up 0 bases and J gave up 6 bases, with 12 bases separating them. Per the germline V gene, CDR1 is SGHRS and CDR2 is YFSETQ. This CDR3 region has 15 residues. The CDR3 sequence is CASSLAGTRYEKLFF. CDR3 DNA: TGCGCCAGCAGCTTGGCCGGGACACGATATGAAAAACTGTTTTTT.

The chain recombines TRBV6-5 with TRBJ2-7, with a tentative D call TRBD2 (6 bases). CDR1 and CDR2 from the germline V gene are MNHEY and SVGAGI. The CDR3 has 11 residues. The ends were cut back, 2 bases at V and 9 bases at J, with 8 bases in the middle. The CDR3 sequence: CASSYVGGQYF. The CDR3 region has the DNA TGTGCCAGCAGTTACGTGGGGGGGCAGTACTTC.

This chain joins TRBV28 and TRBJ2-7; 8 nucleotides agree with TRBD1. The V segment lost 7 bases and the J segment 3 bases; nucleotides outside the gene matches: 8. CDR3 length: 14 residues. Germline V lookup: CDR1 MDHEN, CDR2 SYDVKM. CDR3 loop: CASIQDRVGYEQYF. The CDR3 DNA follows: TGTGCCAGCATTCAGGACAGGGTGGGCTACGAGCAGTACTTC.